The 25 T cell receptor beta chains below were found in one sample sequenced in a study of blood T cells in healthy people across ages. Primers used in a second PCR of roughly 7 to 12 cycles were a sample-barcoded 5' primer and a J-beta primer mix. TCRdb recomputed calls from the 5' RACE reads with MiXCR, one row per CDR3 protein. The sample records approximately 900,000 distinct CDR3 sequences, 25% to 35% being singletons. The same sample was also used in a study of T cells of mothers and their children.

The sequencing input was blood. The receptors originated from a middle-aged woman in good health.

On this clonotype itself: This sequence may be a read error, since a much larger clone differs from it by one base. The chain links TRBV2 to TRBJ2-7, with D perhaps TRBD2 (7 bases). CDR1 and CDR2 from the germline V gene are SNHLY and FYNNEI. Trimming removed 0 bases at V and 7 bases at J, with 19 bases between. The CDR3 contains 16 residues. The CDR3 protein is CASSEAGGPTYNEQYF. CDR3 bases: TGTGCCAGCAGTGAAGCGGGGGGGCCCACCTACAATGAGCAGTACTTC.

The CDR3 reads CASSLDPPGYSAQFF. The CDR3 nucleotides are TGTGCCAGCAGCTTAGATCCCCCAGGGTATTCTGCGCAGTTCTTC. This rearrangement joins TRBV11-2 to TRBJ2-1; weak D call: TRBD1 (5 bases). Trimming shortened V by 0 bases and J by 12 bases, and 18 bases separated the two germline ends. The CDR3 has 15 residues. The germline gives CDR1 SGHAT, CDR2 FQNNGV.

This clonotype occurred a few times. The rearrangement joins TRBV20-1 to TRBJ1-2; no clear D gene. V dropped 5 bases and J dropped 8 bases, with 18 bases sitting between them. The CDR3 consists of 13 residues. The germline V gene has CDR1 DFQATT and CDR2 SNEGSKA (reference sequence). The DNA for the CDR3 is TGCAGTGCTCCCCCGGGAGCCCACGCCGGCTACACCTTC. This encodes CSAPPGAHAGYTF.

This clonotype was recorded once. A much bigger clone sits one base away, suggesting this may be a read error. The rearrangement uses TRBV28 and TRBJ2-4, with 10 bases fitting TRBD1. Germline V gene sequence: CDR1 MDHEN, CDR2 SYDVKM. The ends lost 1 base at V and 13 bases at J; junction bases unmatched: 4. This CDR3 contains 13 residues. The CDR3 region has the DNA TGTGCCAGCAGTTTATCCCCGGACAGGGGGCAGTACTTC. It codes for CASSLSPDRGQYF.

The rearrangement uses TRBV11-2 and TRBJ2-4; 8 bases line up with TRBD2. This CDR3 is 17 amino acids long. Germline assignment: CDR1 SGHAT and CDR2 FQNNGV. V shed 5 bases, J shed 2 bases, and the junction held 11 bases outside the gene matches. CDR3 nucleotide sequence: TGTGCCAGCAGCCCGGGGGGGTGGAAGGACACCAAAAACATTCAGTACTTC. It yields the protein CASSPGGWKDTKNIQYF.

Notes on this clonotype: Just one base apart from a much larger clone, this may be a read error. The V and J genes are TRBV7-3 and TRBJ2-4, with D maybe TRBD2 (7 bases). CDR3 length: 16 amino acids. CDR1 and CDR2 from the germline V gene are SGHTA and FQGTGA. Trimming removed 5 bases from V and 13 bases from J, with 27 bases in between. This CDR3 reads CASSGGAGVPYNEQYF. The CDR3 coding sequence is TGTGCCAGCAGCGGGGGGGCCGGGGTCCCCTACAATGAGCAGTACTTC.

This chain links TRBV10-3 with TRBJ1-6; no definite D call. The CDR3 runs 12 residues. The germline CDR1 and CDR2 sequences are ENHRY and SYGVKD. Trimming removed 3 bases from V and 9 bases from J, with 6 bases in between. The CDR3 protein is CAISERGSPLHF. For the CDR3, the DNA is TGTGCCATCAGTGAAAGAGGTTCACCCCTCCACTTT.

This clonotype was picked up many times. This chain connects TRBV5-1 to TRBJ2-7, with 13 bases identical to TRBD2. Germline values: CDR1 SGHRS, CDR2 YFSETQ. The CDR3 has 17 residues. V lost 4 bases to trimming and J lost 5 bases; unmatched junction nucleotides: 12. CDR3 in DNA: TGCGCCAGCAGCCCAGCCCCAACCGGGACTAGCGGGAACGAGCAGTACTTC. Encoded protein: CASSPAPTGTSGNEQYF. Filled out from reference TRBV5-1 and TRBJ2-7, the complete variable domain reads KAGVTQTPRYLIKTRGQQVTLSCSPISGHRSVSWYQQTPGQGLQFLFEYFSETQRNKGNFPGRFSGRQFSNSRSEMNVSTLELGDSALYLCASSPAPTGTSGNEQYFGPGTRLTVT.

The chain employs TRBV2 and TRBJ2-2; 12 nucleotides align to TRBD2. The CDR3 has 21 residues. Trimming at V came to 0 bases and at J to 0 bases, leaving 11 bases not matched to a gene. CDR1 and CDR2 from the germline V gene are SNHLY and FYNNEI. In DNA, the CDR3 is TGTGCCAGCAGTGAAGCCCTCCTAGCGGGGGGGCCGGTCTCGAACACCGGGGAGCTGTTTTTT. This encodes CASSEALLAGGPVSNTGELFF.

This clonotype has a handful of counts. This sequence joins TRBV11-1 and TRBJ2-4; tentative D call: TRBD2 (7 bases). Trimming pared 2 bases from V and 0 bases from J, leaving 17 bases between. Germline V gene lookup returns CDR1 SGHAT and CDR2 FQDESV (reference sequence). This CDR3 is 18 amino acids long. In DNA, the CDR3 is TGTGCCAGCAGCTTATCAAAAGGGGGGGTGGCAGCCAAAAACATTCAGTACTTC. This codes for CASSLSKGGVAAKNIQYF.

This clonotype has ten or more counts. The rearrangement uses TRBV5-1 and TRBJ2-1; unclear D gene. V dropped 2 bases and J dropped 4 bases, with 4 bases sitting between them. Germline CDR1 is SGHRS and CDR2 is YFSETQ. CDR3 length: 12 residues. The CDR3 reads CASSLQYNEQFF. The CDR3 region has the DNA TGCGCCAGCAGCTTACAATACAATGAGCAGTTCTTC. Supplemented by reference TRBV5-1 and TRBJ2-1, the full variable domain reads KAGVTQTPRYLIKTRGQQVTLSCSPISGHRSVSWYQQTPGQGLQFLFEYFSETQRNKGNFPGRFSGRQFSNSRSEMNVSTLELGDSALYLCASSLQYNEQFFGPGTRLTVL.

The chain has TRBV20-1 and TRBJ2-5; 12 bases are a match to TRBD2. Germline assignment: CDR1 DFQATT and CDR2 SNEGSKA (reference sequence). Trimming took 6 bases from V and 5 from J; bases not matched to a gene: 13. CDR3 size: 16 residues. The CDR3 region has the DNA TGCAGTGCGACCGGGACTAGCGGGCGGGAGGGCGAGACCCAGTACTTC. The encoded protein is CSATGTSGREGETQYF.

This clonotype was counted at least ten times. The gene calls are TRBV7-2 and TRBJ2-5, with D hard to call. V lost 3 bases, J lost 1 base, and 9 bases lay in between. The CDR3 has 14 residues. CDR1 and CDR2 (germline): SGHTA, FQGNSA. CDR3 protein: CASSLVGPQETQYF. In DNA form, the CDR3 reads TGTGCCAGCAGCTTGGTAGGGCCCCAAGAGACCCAGTACTTC.

Note on this clonotype: A read error may account for a junction end that differs from germline. The chain uses TRBV5-1 and TRBJ2-6; D may be TRBD1 (5 bases). This CDR3 has 17 residues. The germline CDR1 and CDR2 sequences are SGHRS and YFSETQ. The CDR3 here is CASSLRVLSSGANVPTF. The CDR3 region has the DNA TGCGCCAGCAGCTTGAGGGTCCTTAGCTCTGGGGCCAACGTCCCGACTTTC.

This clonotype was seen ten or more times. The chain uses TRBV6-2 or TRBV6-3 and TRBJ2-1; 9 positions agree with TRBD1. V lost 2 bases to trimming and J lost 7 bases; unmatched junction nucleotides: 9. The V gene's germline CDR1 is MNHEY and CDR2 SVGEGT. The CDR3 runs to 16 residues. The CDR3 bases are TGTGCCAGCAGTTACGTGGGACAGGGCCTGTTAAATGAGCAGTTCTTC. Its translation is CASSYVGQGLLNEQFF.

This clonotype was seen more than once but under ten times. This sequence joins TRBV7-3 and TRBJ2-1, with 11 positions matching TRBD1. CDR3 length: 16 residues. The V segment lost 1 base and the J segment 6 bases; nucleotides outside the gene matches: 5. Germline V gene data show CDR1 as SGHTA and CDR2 as FQGTGA. CDR3 in amino acids: CASSLNAGTGGNEQFF. The CDR3 bases are TGTGCCAGCAGCTTAAATGCGGGGACAGGGGGCAATGAGCAGTTCTTC.

The V call is TRBV7-9, the J call TRBJ2-3; D is possibly TRBD1 or TRBD2 (6 bases each). Germline values: CDR1 SEHNR, CDR2 FQNEAQ (reference sequence). This CDR3 region has 13 residues. V shed 7 bases and J shed 6 bases, with 14 bases lying between them. The CDR3 DNA is TGTGCCAGCACCGGGGGCATGAAGGATACGCAGTATTTT. This translates into CASTGGMKDTQYF. Supplemented by reference TRBV7-9 and TRBJ2-3, the full variable domain reads DTGVSQNPRHKITKRGQNVTFRCDPISEHNRLYWYRQTLGQGPEFLTYFQNEAQLEKSRLLSDRFSAERPKGSFSTLEIQRTEQGDSAMYLCASTGGMKDTQYFGPGTRLTVL.

This clonotype was detected a few times. V usage is TRBV28 and J usage is TRBJ2-5; D possibly corresponds to TRBD1 (6 bases). This CDR3 region has 14 residues. Germline V gene data show CDR1 as MDHEN and CDR2 as SYDVKM. Trimming removed 2 bases from V and 5 bases from J, with 12 bases in between. This CDR3 is CASSLTGPEETQYF. The CDR3 DNA follows: TGTGCCAGCAGTTTAACAGGGCCGGAGGAGACCCAGTACTTC.

V and J are TRBV7-9 and TRBJ2-7, with 10 positions matching TRBD1. Germline V CDR1 and CDR2: SEHNR, FQNEAQ (reference sequence). V lost 5 bases and J lost 3; bases outside the gene matches: 13. The CDR3 runs 17 residues. The CDR3 sequence: CASSPTAGQGLDYEQYF. The CDR3 DNA reads as TGTGCCAGCAGCCCTACGGCGGGACAGGGGTTAGACTACGAGCAGTACTTC.

This clonotype was seen a handful of times. This may be a read error, as it is one base from a much larger clone. V and J are TRBV12-3 or TRBV12-4 and TRBJ2-5; tentative D call: TRBD2 (5 bases). The J call is uncertain, as TRBJ2-1 better fits the DNA end. The CDR3 covers 13 residues. CDR3 region: CASSFGDQETQFF. Written as DNA, the CDR3 is TGTGCCAGCAGTTTCGGGGATCAAGAGACCCAGTTCTTC.

This clonotype was observed a handful of times. A read error is possible here, since a much larger clone lies one base away. V usage is TRBV12-3 or TRBV12-4 and J usage is TRBJ1-1; D may be TRBD1 (5 bases). V shed 6 bases and J shed 6 bases, with 23 bases lying between them. The CDR3 consists of 16 residues. CDR3 nucleotides: TGTGCCAGCAGGCCCTTGGGGACCCCGGTCCGTCCTGAAGCTTTCTTT. Translated, it gives CASRPLGTPVRPEAFF.

Concerning this clonotype: One base away lies a much larger clone, so this may be a sequencing read error. The chain has TRBV12-3 or TRBV12-4 and TRBJ2-7; D is ambiguous. V shed 6 bases and J shed 1 base, with 13 bases lying between them. The CDR3 covers 14 residues. CDR3 loop: CASRDVDGSYEQYF. CDR3 nucleotides: TGTGCCAGCAGGGACGTGGACGGTTCCTACGAGCAGTACTTC.

There are many counts of this clonotype. V is TRBV6-5 and J is TRBJ2-7; a possible D gene is TRBD1 (5 bases). Germline CDR1 and CDR2: MNHEY and SVGAGI. Trimming stripped 5 bases from V and 6 bases from J, with 11 bases between. This CDR3 comprises 12 residues. The CDR3 loop is CASSRGMGEQYF. Here the CDR3 DNA reads TGTGCCAGCAGTAGGGGTATGGGCGAGCAGTACTTC.

A remark on this clonotype: This may stem from a read error, because a much larger clone lies one nucleotide away. This chain links TRBV6-5 with TRBJ2-5, with D perhaps TRBD2 (7 bases). CDR1 MNHEY and CDR2 SVGAGI come from the germline V gene. V lost 2 bases to trimming and J lost 4 bases, with 17 bases between them. The CDR3 consists of 16 residues. CDR3 region: CASSYDRGGTSETQYF. The CDR3 nucleotides read TGTGCCAGCAGTTACGATAGGGGGGGGACCTCAGAGACCCAGTACTTC.

V and J are TRBV7-9 and TRBJ2-5; either TRBD1 or TRBD2 may supply D (5 bases each). Deletions cut 5 bases from V and 5 bases from J, with 18 bases between. This CDR3 spans 15 amino acids. Germline V gene data show CDR1 as SEHNR and CDR2 as FQNEAQ (reference sequence). CDR3 residues: CASSPLIQGAETQYF. In DNA, the CDR3 is TGTGCCAGCAGCCCGCTTATCCAGGGAGCGGAGACCCAGTACTTC.